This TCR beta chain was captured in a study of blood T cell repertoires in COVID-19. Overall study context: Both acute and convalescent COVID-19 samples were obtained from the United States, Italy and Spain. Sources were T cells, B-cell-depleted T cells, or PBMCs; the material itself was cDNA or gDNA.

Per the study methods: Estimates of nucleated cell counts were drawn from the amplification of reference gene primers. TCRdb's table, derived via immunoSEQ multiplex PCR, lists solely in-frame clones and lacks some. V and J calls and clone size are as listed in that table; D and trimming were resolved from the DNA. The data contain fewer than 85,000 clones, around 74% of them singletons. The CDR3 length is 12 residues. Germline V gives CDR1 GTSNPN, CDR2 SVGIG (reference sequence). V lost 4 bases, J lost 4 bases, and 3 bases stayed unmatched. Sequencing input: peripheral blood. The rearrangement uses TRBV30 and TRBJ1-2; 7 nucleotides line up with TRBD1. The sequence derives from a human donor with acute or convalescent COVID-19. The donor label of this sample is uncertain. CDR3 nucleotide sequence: TGTGCCTGGACCCAGGGGGGCTATGGCTACACCTTC. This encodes CAWTQGGYGYTF. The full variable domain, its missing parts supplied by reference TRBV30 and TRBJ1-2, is SQTIHQWPATLVQPVGSPLSLECTVEGTSNPNLYWYRQAAGRGLQLLFYSVGIGQISSEVPQNLSASRPQDRQFILSSKKLLLSDSGFYLCAWTQGGYGYTFGSGTRLTVV.